One sample yielded the 15 T cell receptor beta chains listed below, sequenced in a study of control samples from healthy donors and cancer patients. The repertoire was sequenced with immunoSEQ multiplex PCR; TCRdb's copy has only in-frame clones and lacks some. This sample yields some 110,000 clones, of which more than 85% are seen a single time; more than 2% belongs to the top ten. The sample taken for sequencing was blood. The receptors come from a man aged 30 to 39 in good health.

The chain links TRBV11-3 to TRBJ2-2; TRBD2 matches 12 bases. Germline V gene data show CDR1 as SGHNT and CDR2 as YENEEA. With 5 bases clipped from V and 8 bases from J, the junction kept 9 bases outside the gene matches. The CDR3 length is 16 residues. In DNA, the CDR3 is TGTGCCAGCAGCCCCGGACTAGCGGGGCCCACTGGGGAGCTGTTTTTT. Its translation: CASSPGLAGPTGELFF.

The genes are TRBV29-1 and TRBJ1-2; no clear D. The germline gives CDR1 SQVTM, CDR2 ANQGSEA. CDR3 length: 13 residues. V was trimmed by 5 bases and J by 2 bases, leaving 12 bases between them. CDR3 nucleotide sequence: TGCAGCGTTTCCACGGAGGGAAACTATGGCTACACCTTC. Translating gives CSVSTEGNYGYTF.

The chain couples TRBV7-7 to TRBJ2-5; the D is unclear. V lost 1 base and J 2 bases, leaving 8 bases between the germline ends. The germline V gene encodes CDR1 SSHAT and CDR2 FNYEAQ (reference sequence). This CDR3 spans 14 amino acids. The CDR3 DNA reads as TGTGCCAGCAGCTTAGGAGGTGCTCAAGAGACCCAGTACTTC. Residues: CASSLGGAQETQYF.

The gene calls are TRBV29-1 and TRBJ1-2; D might be TRBD1 (5 bases). The V gene's germline CDR1 is SQVTM and CDR2 ANQGSEA. This CDR3 contains 12 residues. CDR3 DNA sequence: TGCAGTTTTGACAGTGACCGGTGGGGCTACACCTTC. Encoded protein: CSFDSDRWGYTF.

V and J are TRBV6-6 and TRBJ1-2; D unclear. The CDR3 loop spans 14 amino acids. Germline CDR1 MNHNY, CDR2 SVGAGI (reference sequence). V lost 2 bases to trimming and J lost 6 bases, with 13 bases between them. In nucleotides, the CDR3 is TGTGCCAGCAGTTACCTGGGGATTACCAATGGCTACACCTTC. Translation: CASSYLGITNGYTF.

This chain joins TRBV15 and TRBJ2-4, with unresolved D. Trimming removed 6 bases at V and 0 bases at J, with 12 bases between. CDR1 and CDR2 (germline): LNHNV, YYDKDF (reference sequence). The CDR3 contains 15 residues. The CDR3 loop is CATREEAGAKNIQYF. CDR3 nucleotide sequence: TGTGCCACCAGGGAAGAAGCTGGAGCCAAAAACATTCAGTACTTC.

CDR3 residues: CASSPPHPGTDTQYF. CDR3 nucleotides: TGCGCCAGCAGCCCACCCCACCCAGGCACAGATACGCAGTATTTT. The chain carries TRBV5-1 and TRBJ2-3; unclear D gene. The CDR3 loop spans 15 amino acids. The germline CDR1 and CDR2 sequences are SGHRS and YFSETQ. Trimming shortened V by 4 bases and J by 1 base, and 13 bases separated the two germline ends.

The rearrangement joins TRBV4-1 to TRBJ1-2; D remains unclear. The CDR3 is 13 residues long. The ends were cut back, 6 bases at V and 6 bases at J, with 14 bases in the middle. Germline loops: CDR1 MGHRA, CDR2 YSYEKL. Here the CDR3 reads CASSYKPGDGYTF. The CDR3 DNA follows: TGCGCCAGCAGTTACAAGCCCGGGGATGGCTACACCTTC.

The chain carries TRBV11-2 and TRBJ2-7; no firm D call. CDR3 length: 13 residues. Per the germline V gene, CDR1 is SGHAT and CDR2 is FQNNGV. Trimming shortened V by 5 bases and J by 6 bases, and 14 bases separated the two germline ends. The CDR3 nucleotides read TGTGCCAGCAGCCCGCTGGGCAACGCCGAGCAGTACGTC. As protein: CASSPLGNAEQYV.

The V call is TRBV18, the J call TRBJ1-5; D ambiguous. The V gene lost 2 bases and the J gene lost 0 bases, with 2 bases spanning the gap. CDR3 size: 13 residues. Germline CDR1 and CDR2: KGHSH and LQKENI. CDR3 sequence reads: CASSPDSNQPQHF. The CDR3 bases are TGTGCCAGCTCACCAGATAGCAATCAGCCCCAGCATTTT.

This clone was seen a single time. This chain links TRBV15 with TRBJ1-2; 9 bases agree with TRBD1. The CDR3 runs 15 residues. Trimming removed 4 bases from V and 2 bases from J; junction bases left unmatched: 5. Germline V gene lookup returns CDR1 LNHNV and CDR2 YYDKDF (reference sequence). CDR3 in amino acids: CATSIRDRENYGYTF. For the CDR3, the DNA is TGTGCCACCAGCATCCGGGACAGGGAGAACTATGGCTACACCTTC. Full variable domain (remainder filled in from reference TRBV15 and TRBJ1-2): DAMVIQNPRYQVTQFGKPVTLSCSQTLNHNVMYWYQQKSSQAPKLLFHYYDKDFNNEADTPDNFQSRRPNTSFCFLDIRSPGLGDTAMYLCATSIRDRENYGYTFGSGTRLTVV.

V and J are TRBV6-5 and TRBJ2-7; 7 bases align to TRBD1. With V trimmed by 8 bases and J by 5 bases, 15 bases remained unmatched. The CDR3 has 15 amino acids. Germline values: CDR1 MNHEY, CDR2 SVGAGI. The CDR3 bases are TGTGCCAGCGGTAAGTTAACCGGGACAGAAGACGAGCAGTACTTC. Translated, it gives CASGKLTGTEDEQYF.

The chain uses TRBV2 and TRBJ1-1; D is uncertain. Germline V gene sequence: CDR1 SNHLY, CDR2 FYNNEI. Trimming cost V 6 bases and J 5 bases, with 10 bases left between them. The CDR3 spans 12 residues. CDR3 sequence (DNA): TGTGCCAGCAGGACAACCGGGACTGAAGCTTTCTTT. Protein: CASRTTGTEAFF. Variable domain in full (rest from reference TRBV2 and TRBJ1-1): EPEVTQTPSHQVTQMGQEVILRCVPISNHLYFYWYRQILGQKVEFLVSFYNNEISEKSEIFDDQFSVERPDGSNFTLKIRSTKLEDSAMYFCASRTTGTEAFFGQGTRLTVV.

On this clone: The same CDR3 also results from other DNA sequences found in this sample. V and J are TRBV15 and TRBJ2-7, with 7 nucleotides matching TRBD1. Near its end, the DNA agrees better with TRBJ2-5, so the J call may be wrong. The V gene's germline CDR1 is LNHNV and CDR2 YYDKDF (reference sequence). The CDR3 has 14 residues. The CDR3 DNA reads as TGTGCCACCAGCAGAGACAGGGGGCAAGAGACCCAGTACTTC. Translating it yields CATSRDRGQETQYF.

V gene TRBV6-5 combines with J gene TRBJ2-5; 7 positions match TRBD1. The length of the CDR3 is 14 residues. The V gene end was trimmed by 1 base and the J gene end by 4 bases; junction bases not matched to a gene: 3. Germline V gene data show CDR1 as MNHEY and CDR2 as SVGAGI. CDR3 loop: CASSYLGGAETQYF. CDR3 bases: TGTGCCAGCAGTTACTTAGGGGGCGCAGAGACCCAGTACTTC.